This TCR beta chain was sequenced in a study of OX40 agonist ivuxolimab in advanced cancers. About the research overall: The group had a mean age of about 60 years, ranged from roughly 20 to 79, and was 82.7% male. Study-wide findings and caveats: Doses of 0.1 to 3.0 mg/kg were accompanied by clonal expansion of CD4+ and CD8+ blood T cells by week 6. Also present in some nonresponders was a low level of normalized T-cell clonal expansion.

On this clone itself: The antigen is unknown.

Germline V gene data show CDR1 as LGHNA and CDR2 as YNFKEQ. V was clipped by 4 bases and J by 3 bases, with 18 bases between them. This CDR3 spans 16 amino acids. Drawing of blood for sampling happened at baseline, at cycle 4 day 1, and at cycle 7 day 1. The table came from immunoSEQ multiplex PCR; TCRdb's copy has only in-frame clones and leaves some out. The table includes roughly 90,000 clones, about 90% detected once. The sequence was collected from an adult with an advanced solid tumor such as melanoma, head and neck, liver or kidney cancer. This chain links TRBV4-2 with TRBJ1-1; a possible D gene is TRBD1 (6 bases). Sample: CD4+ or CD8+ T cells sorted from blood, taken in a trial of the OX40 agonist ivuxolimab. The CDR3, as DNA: TGTGCCAGCAGCCTCTTCGAAGAGGGGGAGGACACTGAAGCTTTCTTT. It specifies CASSLFEEGEDTEAFF.